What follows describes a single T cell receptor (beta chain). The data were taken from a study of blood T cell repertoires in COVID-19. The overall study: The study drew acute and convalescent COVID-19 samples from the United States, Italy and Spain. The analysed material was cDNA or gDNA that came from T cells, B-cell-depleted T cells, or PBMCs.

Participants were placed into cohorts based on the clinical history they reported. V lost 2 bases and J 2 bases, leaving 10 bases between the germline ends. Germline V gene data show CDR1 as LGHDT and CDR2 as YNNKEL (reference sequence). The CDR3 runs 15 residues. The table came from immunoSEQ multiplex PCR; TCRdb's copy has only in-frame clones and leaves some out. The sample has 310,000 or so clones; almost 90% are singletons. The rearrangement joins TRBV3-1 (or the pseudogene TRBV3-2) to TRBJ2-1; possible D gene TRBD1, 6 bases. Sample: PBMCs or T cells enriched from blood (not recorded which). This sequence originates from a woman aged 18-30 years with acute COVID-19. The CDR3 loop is CASSQTGLPYNEQFF. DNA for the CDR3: TGTGCCAGCAGCCAAACAGGGCTCCCCTACAATGAGCAGTTCTTC.